This T cell receptor (beta chain) was identified in a study of T cells in Graves' hyperthyroidism and ophthalmopathy. The CDR3 is made up of 17 amino acids. Germline V CDR1 and CDR2: SGHVS, FQNEAQ. Between the trimmed V and J ends, which lost 2 bases and 9 bases, there was a span of 20 bases. RNA transcripts provided the source from which TCR beta CDR3 regions were amplified. With the HTBI primer set, the TCR CDR3 went through a first round of RT-PCR. TCRdb called the multiplex PCR reads again in MiXCR, with one record for every CDR3 protein. This sample has roughly 700,000 distinct CDR3 sequences; about 18% occur once, and the top ten carry about 16%. This clonotype was recorded many times. Its antigen remains unidentified. In making diagnoses, clinical symptoms, serum thyroxine and TRAb, thyroid ultrasound and orbital computed tomography were all used. Broader study findings: Ophthalmopathy was told apart from stable hyperthyroidism by a 13 V-J model.

This chain uses TRBV7-8 with TRBJ1-6, with D tentatively TRBD1 (5 bases). This TCR was recovered from a man aged 45-60 years with Graves' hyperthyroidism. Sequencing was performed on blood. The CDR3 is CASSLLSGTGGGSPLHF. The CDR3 coding sequence is TGTGCCAGCAGCTTACTGTCCGGGACGGGAGGTGGTTCACCCCTCCACTTT. Drawing the rest from reference TRBV7-8 and TRBJ1-6, the complete variable domain is GAGVSQSPRYKVAKRGQDVALRCDPISGHVSLFWYQQALGQGPEFLTYFQNEAQLDKSGLPSDRFFAERPEGSVSTLKIQRTQQEDSAVYLCASSLLSGTGGGSPLHFGNGTRLTVT.